These 10 T cell receptor beta chains came from one sample sequenced in a study of shared clonotypes between healthy human individuals. Using immunoSEQ multiplex PCR, the repertoire was profiled, and TCRdb retains in-frame clones only, with some absent. The sample records about 820,000 clones, 92% being singletons. Selected positively for CCR7 and CD45RO-negative, naive CD8 cells excluded terminally differentiated effector memory CD45RA+ cells. The sequenced material came from naive CD8+ T cells sorted from blood. These receptors originate from a man aged 30-40 years in good health.

The V and J genes are TRBV27 and TRBJ2-5; D tentatively reads TRBD1 or TRBD2 (5 bases each). V dropped 8 bases and J dropped 5 bases, with 18 bases sitting between them. Germline V lookup: CDR1 MNHEY, CDR2 SMNVEV (reference sequence). This CDR3 has 14 residues. DNA for the CDR3: TGTGCCAGCCGTATTGGGGACGAGAAGGAGACCCAGTACTTC. Protein: CASRIGDEKETQYF.

To note about this clone: A much more abundant neighbour one base away suggests this may be a read error. The CDR3 sequence: CASSQETGTDTQYF. The CDR3 nucleotides read TGCGCCAGCAGCCAAGAAACAGGCACAGATACGCAGTATTTT. The chain is built from TRBV4-1 and TRBJ2-3; D is ambiguous. CDR3 length equals 14 residues. Deletions cut 0 bases from V and 1 base from J, with 5 bases between. CDR1 is MGHRA and CDR2 is YSYEKL in the germline V gene.

This chain links TRBV14 with TRBJ2-1; possibly TRBD2 for D (6 bases). V shed 0 bases and J shed 10 bases, with 16 bases lying between them. CDR1 and CDR2 (germline): SGHDN, FVKESK. The CDR3 length is 15 residues. Here the CDR3 reads CASSQDIGLMGEQFF. CDR3 sequence (DNA): TGTGCCAGCAGCCAAGATATAGGACTAATGGGAGAGCAGTTCTTC. The full variable domain, its missing parts supplied by reference TRBV14 and TRBJ2-1, is EAGVTQFPSHSVIEKGQTVTLRCDPISGHDNLYWYRRVMGKEIKFLLHFVKESKQDESGMPNNRFLAERTGGTYSTLKVQPAELEDSGVYFCASSQDIGLMGEQFFGPGTRLTVL.

The gene calls are TRBV27 and TRBJ1-5; 9 bases match TRBD1. The CDR3 spans 16 residues. V shed 4 bases and J 1 base; nucleotides not matched to a gene: 5. CDR1 MNHEY and CDR2 SMNVEV come from the germline V gene (reference sequence). CDR3 DNA sequence: TGTGCCAGCAGTTCGACAGACAGGGGGAGCAATCAGCCCCAGCATTTT. Its translation is CASSSTDRGSNQPQHF.

V is TRBV7-6 and J is TRBJ2-7, with TRBD2 identical over 11 bases. After removal of 4 bases from V and 6 bases from J, the junction contained 14 bases not matched to a gene. CDR3 length: 17 residues. Germline lookup yields CDR1 SGHVS and CDR2 FNYEAQ. Here the CDR3 DNA reads TGTGCCAGCAGCTCTCCTAACACTAGCGGGAGATTTATCGAGCAGTACTTC. It yields the protein CASSSPNTSGRFIEQYF. Looking up the rest from reference TRBV7-6 and TRBJ2-7 gives the full variable domain: GAGVSQSPRYKVTKRGQDVALRCDPISGHVSLYWYRQALGQGPEFLTYFNYEAQQDKSGLPNDRFSAERPEGSISTLTIQRTEQRDSAMYRCASSSPNTSGRFIEQYFGPGTRLTVT.

The chain carries TRBV5-1 and TRBJ2-7; a possible D gene is TRBD2 (5 bases). Germline CDR1 SGHRS, CDR2 YFSETQ. Trimming stripped 6 bases from V and 4 bases from J, with 14 bases between. The length of the CDR3 is 13 residues. CDR3 sequence (DNA): TGCGCCAGCAACCCCGGAGGTAATTACGAGCAGTACTTC. Its translation: CASNPGGNYEQYF.

The genes are TRBV12-2 and TRBJ2-5; TRBD2 was called by the table and not checked on the DNA. TRBV12-2 is an annotated pseudogene. The CDR3 is 14 amino acids. CDR3: CASRPGLGQQTQYF. The DNA for the CDR3 is TGTGCAAGTCGCCCAGGACTGGGCCAGCAGACCCAGTACTTC.

This clone was recorded a few times. The chain has TRBV4-1 and TRBJ2-7; D not resolved. V lost 0 bases, J lost 2 bases, and 11 bases lay in between. The CDR3 covers 15 residues. Per the germline V gene, CDR1 is MGHRA and CDR2 is YSYEKL. CDR3 DNA: TGCGCCAGCAGCCAAGAGATGTGGTCCGCCTACGAGCAGTACTTC. This translates into CASSQEMWSAYEQYF.

This clone occurred once. The chain employs TRBV19 and TRBJ2-2; a weak D match, TRBD1 (6 bases). V was clipped by 2 bases and J by 6 bases, with 16 bases between them. The CDR3 loop spans 16 amino acids. Germline V lookup: CDR1 LNHDA, CDR2 SQIVND (reference sequence). The CDR3 protein is CASSIFRRGQPGELFF. In nucleotides, the CDR3 is TGTGCCAGTAGTATATTTCGCAGAGGACAGCCCGGGGAGCTGTTTTTT. Full variable domain (remainder filled in from reference TRBV19 and TRBJ2-2): DGGITQSPKYLFRKEGQNVTLSCEQNLNHDAMYWYRQDPGQGLRLIYYSQIVNDFQKGDIAEGYSVSREKKESFPLTVTSAQKNPTAFYLCASSIFRRGQPGELFFGEGSRLTVL.

CDR3 nucleotides: TGTGCCAGCAGCCCAGAGAGGGGGACAGGGACCTACGAGCAGTACTTC. It is translated as CASSPERGTGTYEQYF. The rearrangement links TRBV7-9 to TRBJ2-7, with TRBD1 identical over 9 bases. The CDR3 loop spans 16 amino acids. Per the germline V gene, CDR1 is SEHNR and CDR2 is FQNEAQ (reference sequence). The trim removed 5 bases at V and 2 bases at J, leaving 10 bases unmatched.